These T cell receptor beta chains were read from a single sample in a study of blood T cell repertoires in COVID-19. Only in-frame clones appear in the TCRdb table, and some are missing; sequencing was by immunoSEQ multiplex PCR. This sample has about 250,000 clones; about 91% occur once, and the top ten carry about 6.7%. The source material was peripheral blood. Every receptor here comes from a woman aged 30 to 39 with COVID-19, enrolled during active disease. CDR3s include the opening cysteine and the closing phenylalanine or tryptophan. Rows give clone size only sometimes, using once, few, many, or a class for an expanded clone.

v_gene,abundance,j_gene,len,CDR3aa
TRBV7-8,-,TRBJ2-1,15,CASRPLAGGYNEQFF
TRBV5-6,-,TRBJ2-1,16,CASSLGARGLRYEQFF
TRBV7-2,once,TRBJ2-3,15,CASSLAARGTDTQYF
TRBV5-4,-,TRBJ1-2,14,CASSTGTANYGYTF
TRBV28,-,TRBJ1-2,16,CASSFPQQGSNYGYTF
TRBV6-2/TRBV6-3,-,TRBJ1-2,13,CASSEWARTFYTF
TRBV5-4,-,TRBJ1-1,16,CASSFPDRALEKDAFF
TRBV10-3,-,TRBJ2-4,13,CAISGDRENIQYF
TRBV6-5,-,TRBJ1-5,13,CASSPGSNQPQHF
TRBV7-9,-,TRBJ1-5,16,CASSPGGVGSNQPQHF
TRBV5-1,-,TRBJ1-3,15,CASSLAANSGNTIYF
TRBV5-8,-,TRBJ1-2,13,CASSRPQGRGYTF
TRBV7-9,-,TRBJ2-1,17,CASSLDFSGGSYNEQFF
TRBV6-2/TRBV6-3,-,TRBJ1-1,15,CASSYSFHLRTEAFF
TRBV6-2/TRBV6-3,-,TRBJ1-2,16,CASSYSIKNGDYGYTF
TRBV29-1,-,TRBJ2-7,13,CSVRLAGLYEQYF
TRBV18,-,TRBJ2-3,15,CASSPQVRNTDTQYF
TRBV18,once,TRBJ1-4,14,CASYDSPSSEKLFF
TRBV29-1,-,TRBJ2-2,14,CSVSRGAGTGELFF
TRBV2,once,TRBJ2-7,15,CASSARGGRTYEQYF
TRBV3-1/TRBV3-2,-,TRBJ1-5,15,CASSQRPGSNQPQHF
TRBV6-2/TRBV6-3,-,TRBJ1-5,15,CASSTRHTSNQPQHF
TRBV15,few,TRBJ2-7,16,CATSRERTGTAYEQYF
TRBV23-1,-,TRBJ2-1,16,CASNLGGRHRWNEQFF
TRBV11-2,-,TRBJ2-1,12,CASSSLGTSQFF
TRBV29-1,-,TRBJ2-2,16,CSVWTSGRGNTGELFF
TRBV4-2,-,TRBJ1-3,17,CASSQAAGQGGGNTIYF
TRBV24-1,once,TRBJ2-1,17,CATSDRGTSGSYNEQFF
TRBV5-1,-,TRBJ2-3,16,CASSSGLAGGTDTQYF
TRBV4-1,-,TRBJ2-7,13,CASSRRGRYEQYF
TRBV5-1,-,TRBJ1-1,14,CASSLAGVDTEAFF
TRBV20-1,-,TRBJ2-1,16,CSASQGQTSSYNEQFF
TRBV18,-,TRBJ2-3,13,CASSTSGTDTQYF
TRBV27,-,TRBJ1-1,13,CASSFQGRREAFF
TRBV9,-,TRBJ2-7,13,CASGTSGGVEQYF
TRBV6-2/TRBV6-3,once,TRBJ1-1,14,CASSRRQENTEAFF
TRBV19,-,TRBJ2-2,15,CATLRQGRGSGELFF
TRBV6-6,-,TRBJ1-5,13,CASTGISNQPQHF
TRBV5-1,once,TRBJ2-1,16,CASSLPLAGVYNEQFF
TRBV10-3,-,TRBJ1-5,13,CAIRRDRNQPQHF
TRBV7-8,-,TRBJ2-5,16,CASSEQTGTGYETQYF
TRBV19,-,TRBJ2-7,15,CASSGRDRGRWEQYF
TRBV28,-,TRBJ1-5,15,CASSVRGVSNQPQHF
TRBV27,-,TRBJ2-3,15,CASSLSWQGTDTQYF
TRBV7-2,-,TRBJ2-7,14,CASSSRDRVGEQYF
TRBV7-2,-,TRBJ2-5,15,CASSFGRGRQETQYF
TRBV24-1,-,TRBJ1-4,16,CATSETPAGGNEKLFF